The 2 T cell receptor beta chains below come from one sample, sequenced in a study of blood T cell repertoires in COVID-19. The data were produced by immunoSEQ multiplex PCR, yet TCRdb's version contains in-frame clones alone and is incomplete. Counted here are some 250,000 clones, 82% occurring once; the ten biggest clones make up approximately 3.2%. Source material: peripheral blood. Receptors originate from a woman under 30 with acute or convalescent COVID-19.

V usage is TRBV15 and J usage is TRBJ1-6, with D hard to call. The CDR3 contains 14 residues. The germline V and J ends were trimmed by 8 bases and 7 bases, with 15 bases remaining between them. Germline lookup yields CDR1 LNHNV and CDR2 YYDKDF (reference sequence). The CDR3 bases are TGTGCCACCCGAACGAAACTAGGGAATTCACCCCTCCACTTT. Its translation is CATRTKLGNSPLHF.

The chain joins TRBV12-3 or TRBV12-4 to TRBJ1-1, with TRBD1 matching 10 bases. The ends lost 6 bases at V and 6 bases at J; junction bases unmatched: 1. This CDR3 region has 12 residues. The CDR3 DNA follows: TGTGCCAGCAGGACAGGGGGCTCTGAAGCTTTCTTT. Translating it yields CASRTGGSEAFF.